This T cell receptor beta chain originates from a study of blood T cell repertoires in COVID-19. The overall study: The analysed material was cDNA or gDNA that came from T cells, B-cell-depleted T cells, or PBMCs.

Using immunoSEQ multiplex PCR, the repertoire was profiled, and TCRdb retains in-frame clones only, with some absent. The sample carries 250,000 to 400,000 clones, 88% recorded once. Trimming took 4 bases from V and 3 from J, leaving 10 bases between them. Germline CDR1 and CDR2: MNHEY and SVGEGT. The CDR3 is 13 amino acids. Seattle-derived patients entered the study during active infection and were followed longitudinally. The clonotype originates from a woman in her twenties or thirties with COVID-19, enrolled during active disease. Input material: peripheral blood. This chain links TRBV6-2 or TRBV6-3 with TRBJ2-7, with D possibly being TRBD1 (5 bases). For the CDR3, the DNA is TGTGCCAGCAGTTTGCGGACAAGCTACGAGCAGTACTTC. It encodes CASSLRTSYEQYF.